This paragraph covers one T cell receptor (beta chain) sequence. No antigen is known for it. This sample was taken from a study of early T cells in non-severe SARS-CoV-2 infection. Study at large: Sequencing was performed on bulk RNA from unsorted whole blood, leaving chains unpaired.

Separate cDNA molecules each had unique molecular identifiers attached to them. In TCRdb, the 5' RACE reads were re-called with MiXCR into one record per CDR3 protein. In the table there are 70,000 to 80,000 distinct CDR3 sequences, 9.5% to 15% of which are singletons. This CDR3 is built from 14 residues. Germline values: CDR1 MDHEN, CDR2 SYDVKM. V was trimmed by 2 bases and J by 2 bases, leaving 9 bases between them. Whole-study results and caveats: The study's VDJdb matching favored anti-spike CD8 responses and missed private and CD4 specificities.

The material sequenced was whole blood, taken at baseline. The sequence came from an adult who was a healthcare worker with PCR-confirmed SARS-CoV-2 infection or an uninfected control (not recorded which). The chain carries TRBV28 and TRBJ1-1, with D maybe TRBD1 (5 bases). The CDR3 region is CASSLAGSNTEAFF. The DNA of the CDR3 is TGTGCCAGCAGTTTAGCAGGGTCTAACACTGAAGCTTTCTTT.